The 13 T cell receptor beta chains listed next were all sequenced from one sample in a study of cytomegalovirus exposure and HLA in healthy donors. In the PCR, 60 Vbeta and 13 Jbeta primers were used. Clones were sequenced by immunoSEQ multiplex PCR, and TCRdb holds only the in-frame ones, with some missing. Here the sample spans 150,000 to 200,000 clones, over 70% being singletons. Sequenced input: PBMCs. The receptor set was obtained from a woman aged 50 to 60 in good health and CMV-seropositive.

The chain couples TRBV4-2 to TRBJ2-5, with D perhaps TRBD2 (7 bases). CDR1 is LGHNA, CDR2 YNFKEQ, per germline. V lost 5 bases, J lost 1 base, and 14 bases lay in between. The CDR3 covers 15 residues. CDR3 sequence reads: CASSFSGGLQETQYF. The CDR3 DNA sequence: TGTGCCAGCAGCTTCTCGGGGGGCCTCCAAGAGACCCAGTACTTC.

The V call is TRBV6-5, the J call TRBJ2-5; perhaps TRBD2 as D (7 bases). CDR3 size: 16 residues. The germline V gene encodes CDR1 MNHEY and CDR2 SVGAGI. With 0 bases removed from V and 4 bases from J, the gap between germline ends came to 15 bases. The CDR3 DNA follows: TGTGCCAGCAGTTACTCGGGGGGGGCCGAGGGAGAGACCCAGTACTTC. It translates to CASSYSGGAEGETQYF.

The chain uses TRBV5-1 and TRBJ2-7; 8 nucleotides match TRBD2. The CDR3 extends over 13 amino acids. V was pared by 4 bases and J by 6 bases, with 6 bases of the junction left unmatched. Germline V gene data show CDR1 as SGHRS and CDR2 as YFSETQ. The CDR3 is CASSGGLVLEQYF. As DNA, the CDR3 is TGCGCCAGCAGCGGGGGACTAGTACTCGAGCAGTACTTC.

The chain joins TRBV7-8 to TRBJ2-7; 10 bases match TRBD1. Trimming at V came to 5 bases and at J to 3 bases, leaving 7 bases not matched to a gene. CDR3 size: 15 residues. CDR1 is SGHVS and CDR2 is FQNEAQ in the germline V gene. For the CDR3, the DNA is TGTGCCAGCAGCGGCACCCGGGACAGGGGCTACGAGCAGTACTTC. This sequence encodes CASSGTRDRGYEQYF.

CDR3 nucleotide sequence: TGTGCCAGCAGTTACTCGCAGGGGCGAGGTGGCTACACCTTC. Residues: CASSYSQGRGGYTF. The chain links TRBV6-5 to TRBJ1-2; possibly TRBD1 for D (6 bases). The V end was cut by 0 bases, the J end by 7 bases, with 12 bases between. Germline lookup yields CDR1 MNHEY and CDR2 SVGAGI. The CDR3 is 14 amino acids.

This chain connects TRBV9 to TRBJ1-2; D is unclear. Trimming left V 0 bases short and J 0 bases short, with 6 bases between. The CDR3 length is 14 residues. Germline V lookup: CDR1 SGDLS, CDR2 YYNGEE. CDR3 DNA: TGTGCCAGCAGCGTAGCAGGATCTAACTATGGCTACACCTTC. This codes for CASSVAGSNYGYTF.

This chain connects TRBV4-1 to TRBJ1-1, with D unresolved. Germline V gene sequence: CDR1 MGHRA, CDR2 YSYEKL. V lost 6 bases, J lost 4 bases, and 15 bases lay in between. This CDR3 has 14 amino acids. The CDR3 protein is CASRGGLRGTEAFF. For the CDR3, the DNA is TGCGCCAGCAGGGGAGGGCTCCGGGGCACTGAAGCTTTCTTT.

The rearrangement joins TRBV28 to TRBJ1-5, with TRBD1 as a possible D gene (5 bases). Deletions cut 6 bases from V and 7 bases from J, with 10 bases between. The CDR3 length is 12 residues. The germline CDR1 and CDR2 sequences are MDHEN and SYDVKM. The CDR3 region has the DNA TGTGCCAGCAGCTTCCAGGGCCAGCCCCAGCATTTT. This sequence encodes CASSFQGQPQHF.

The rearrangement uses TRBV7-2 and TRBJ1-5; 9 positions agree with TRBD1. V dropped 1 base and J dropped 9; count of bases not matched to a gene: 7. There are 15 residues in the CDR3. CDR1 and CDR2 (germline): SGHTA, FQGNSA. The CDR3 spells CASSLGTGADRPQHF. The DNA of the CDR3 is TGTGCCAGCAGCTTAGGGACAGGGGCCGATCGGCCCCAGCATTTT.

The V and J genes are TRBV18 and TRBJ1-2, with 9 bases lining up with TRBD1. Looked up from germline, CDR1 is KGHSH and CDR2 is LQKENI. The CDR3 spans 15 residues. The J segment lost 2 bases and the V segment lost 6 bases, leaving 7 bases of the junction unmatched. CDR3 nucleotides: TGTGCCAGCTCCCCCGGGACAGGGTTAAACTATGGCTACACCTTC. It codes for CASSPGTGLNYGYTF.

The chain employs TRBV6-1 and TRBJ1-4; 10 nucleotides line up with TRBD1. Germline assignment: CDR1 MNHNS and CDR2 SASEGT. The CDR3 runs 13 residues. V lost 6 bases to trimming and J lost 8 bases; unmatched junction nucleotides: 3. The CDR3 protein is CASRDRGREKLFF. CDR3 coding DNA: TGTGCCAGCAGAGACAGGGGGCGCGAAAAACTGTTTTTT.

CDR3 sequence reads: CASSALGVTDTQYF. The DNA of the CDR3 is TGTGCCAGCAGCGCTCTAGGGGTAACAGATACGCAGTATTTT. The V call is TRBV9, the J call TRBJ2-3; a possible D gene is TRBD1 (5 bases). CDR3 length: 14 residues. V dropped 3 bases and J dropped 3 bases, with 11 bases sitting between them. Germline V gene sequence: CDR1 SGDLS, CDR2 YYNGEE.

This clone was seen a single time. V is TRBV7-3 and J is TRBJ2-2; TRBD2 aligns across 7 bases. The V and J ends lost 1 base and 6 bases, in that order; junction bases with no gene match: 8. CDR3 length: 16 residues. CDR1 and CDR2 from the germline V gene are SGHTA and FQGTGA. The CDR3 loop reads CASSLNGGLTPGELFF. The CDR3 DNA follows: TGTGCCAGCAGCTTAAACGGGGGACTAACCCCCGGGGAGCTGTTTTTT.